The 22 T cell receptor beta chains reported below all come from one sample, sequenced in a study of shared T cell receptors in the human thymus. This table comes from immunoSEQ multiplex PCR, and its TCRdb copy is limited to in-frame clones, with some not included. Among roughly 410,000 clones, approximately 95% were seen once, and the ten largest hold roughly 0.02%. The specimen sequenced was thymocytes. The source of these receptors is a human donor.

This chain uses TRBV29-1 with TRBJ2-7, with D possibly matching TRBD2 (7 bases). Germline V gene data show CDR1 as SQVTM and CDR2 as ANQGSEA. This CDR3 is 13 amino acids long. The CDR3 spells CGARGGGGYEQYF. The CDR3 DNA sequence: TGCGGCGCCCGCGGAGGGGGAGGGTACGAGCAGTACTTC.

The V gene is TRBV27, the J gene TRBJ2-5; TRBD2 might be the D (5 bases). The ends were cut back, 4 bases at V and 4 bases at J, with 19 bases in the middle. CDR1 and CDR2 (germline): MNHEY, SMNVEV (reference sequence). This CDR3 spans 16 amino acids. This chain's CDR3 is CASSSPLWGAGETQYF. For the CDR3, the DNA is TGTGCCAGCAGTTCCCCTCTTTGGGGAGCTGGAGAGACCCAGTACTTC.

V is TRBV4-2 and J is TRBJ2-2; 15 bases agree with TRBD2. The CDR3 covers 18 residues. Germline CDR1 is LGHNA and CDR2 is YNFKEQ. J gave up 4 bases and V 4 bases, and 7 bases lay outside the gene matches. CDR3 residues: CASSRGTSGGRGTGELFF. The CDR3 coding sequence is TGTGCCAGCAGCCGCGGGACTAGCGGGGGGAGGGGCACCGGGGAGCTGTTTTTT.

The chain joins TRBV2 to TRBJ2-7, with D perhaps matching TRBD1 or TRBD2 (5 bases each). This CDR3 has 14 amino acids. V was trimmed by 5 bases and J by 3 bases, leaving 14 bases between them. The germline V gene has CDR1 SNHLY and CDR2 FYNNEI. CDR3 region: CASSTGRDLYEQYF. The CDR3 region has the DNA TGTGCCAGCAGTACCGGAAGGGACCTCTACGAGCAGTACTTC.

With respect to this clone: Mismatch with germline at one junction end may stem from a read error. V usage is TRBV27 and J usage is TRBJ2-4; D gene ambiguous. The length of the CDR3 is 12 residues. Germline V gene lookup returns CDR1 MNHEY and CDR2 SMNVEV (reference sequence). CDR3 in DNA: TGTGCCAGCATTTTAGCCAAAAACATTCAGTACTTC. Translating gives CASILAKNIQYF.

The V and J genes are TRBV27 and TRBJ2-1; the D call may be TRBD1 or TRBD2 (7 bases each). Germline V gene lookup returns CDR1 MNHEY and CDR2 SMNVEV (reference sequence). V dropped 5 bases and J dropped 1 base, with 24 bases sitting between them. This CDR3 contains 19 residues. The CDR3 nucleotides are TGTGCCAGCAGTGACCAGGGGGGGAGGGGTGGTGGATCCTACAATGAGCAGTTCTTC. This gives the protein CASSDQGGRGGGSYNEQFF.

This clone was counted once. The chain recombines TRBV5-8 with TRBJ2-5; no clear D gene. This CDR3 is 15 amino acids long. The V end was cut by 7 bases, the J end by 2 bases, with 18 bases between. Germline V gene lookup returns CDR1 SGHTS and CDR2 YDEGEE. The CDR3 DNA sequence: TGTGCCAGCTTCGGACCGACCATACTTCAAGAGACCCAGTACTTC. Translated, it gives CASFGPTILQETQYF.

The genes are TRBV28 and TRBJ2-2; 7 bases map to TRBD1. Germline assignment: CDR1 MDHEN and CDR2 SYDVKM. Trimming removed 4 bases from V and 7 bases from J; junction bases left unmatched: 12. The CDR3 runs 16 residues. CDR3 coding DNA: TGTGCCAGCAGTTGGGAAGCAGGGGGTAAAGGCGGGGAGCTGTTTTTT. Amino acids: CASSWEAGGKGGELFF.

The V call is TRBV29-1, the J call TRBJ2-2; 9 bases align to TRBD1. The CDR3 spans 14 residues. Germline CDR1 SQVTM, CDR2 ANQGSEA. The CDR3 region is CSGTDRGNAGELFF. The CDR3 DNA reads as TGCAGTGGAACCGACAGGGGGAATGCCGGGGAGCTGTTTTTT.

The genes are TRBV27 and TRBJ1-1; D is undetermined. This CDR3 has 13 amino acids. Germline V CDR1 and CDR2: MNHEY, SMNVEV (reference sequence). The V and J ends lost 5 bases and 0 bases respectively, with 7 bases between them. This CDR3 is CASSRTMNTEAFF. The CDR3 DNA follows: TGTGCCAGCAGTAGGACGATGAACACTGAAGCTTTCTTT.

CDR3 bases: TGTGCCACCAGCAGAGAAGCAGGGGCTTCCTACGAGCAGTACTTC. This encodes CATSREAGASYEQYF. The chain uses TRBV15 and TRBJ2-7; D is possibly TRBD1 (6 bases). Trimming stripped 0 bases from V and 1 base from J, with 10 bases between. CDR1 LNHNV and CDR2 YYDKDF come from the germline V gene (reference sequence). CDR3 length: 15 residues.

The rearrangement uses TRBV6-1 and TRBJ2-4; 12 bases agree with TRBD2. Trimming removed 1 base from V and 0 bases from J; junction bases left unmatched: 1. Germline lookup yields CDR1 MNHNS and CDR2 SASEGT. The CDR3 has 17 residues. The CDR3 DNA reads TGTGCCAGCAGTGAAGGACTAGCGGGAGTAGCCAAAAACATTCAGTACTTC. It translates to CASSEGLAGVAKNIQYF.

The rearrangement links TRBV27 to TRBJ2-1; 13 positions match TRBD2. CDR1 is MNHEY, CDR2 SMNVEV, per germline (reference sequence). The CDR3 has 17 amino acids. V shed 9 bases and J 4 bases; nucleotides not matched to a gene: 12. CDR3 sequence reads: CASQRPTSGRSYNEQFF. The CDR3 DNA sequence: TGTGCCAGTCAAAGGCCGACTAGCGGGAGGAGTTACAATGAGCAGTTCTTC.

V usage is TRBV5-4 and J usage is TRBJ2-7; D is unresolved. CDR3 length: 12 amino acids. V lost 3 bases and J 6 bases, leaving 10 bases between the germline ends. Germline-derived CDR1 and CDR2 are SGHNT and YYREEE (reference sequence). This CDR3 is CASSSRHGEQYF. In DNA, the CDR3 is TGTGCCAGCAGCTCTAGGCACGGCGAGCAGTACTTC.

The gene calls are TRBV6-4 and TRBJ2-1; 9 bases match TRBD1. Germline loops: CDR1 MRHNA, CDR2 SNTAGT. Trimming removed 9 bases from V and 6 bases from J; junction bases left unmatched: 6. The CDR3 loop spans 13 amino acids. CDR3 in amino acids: CARGPTGGNEQFF. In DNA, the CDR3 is TGTGCCAGGGGACCGACAGGGGGCAATGAGCAGTTCTTC.

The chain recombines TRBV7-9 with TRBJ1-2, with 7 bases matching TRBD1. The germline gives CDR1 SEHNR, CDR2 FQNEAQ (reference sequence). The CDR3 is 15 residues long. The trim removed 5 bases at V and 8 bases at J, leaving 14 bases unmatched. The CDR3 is CASSDQTGHLVGYTF. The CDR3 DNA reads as TGTGCCAGCAGCGATCAGACAGGGCATTTGGTCGGCTACACCTTC.

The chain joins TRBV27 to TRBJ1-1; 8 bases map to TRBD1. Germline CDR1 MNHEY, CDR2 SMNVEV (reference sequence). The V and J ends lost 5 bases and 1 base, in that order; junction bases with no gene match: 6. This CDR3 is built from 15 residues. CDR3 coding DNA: TGTGCCAGCAGTCTAACAGGGGGGCCGAACACTGAAGCTTTCTTT. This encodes CASSLTGGPNTEAFF.

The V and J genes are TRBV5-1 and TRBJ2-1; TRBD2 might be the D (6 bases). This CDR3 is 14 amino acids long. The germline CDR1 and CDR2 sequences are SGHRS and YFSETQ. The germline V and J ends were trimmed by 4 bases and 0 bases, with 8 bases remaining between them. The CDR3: CASSVDYSYNEQFF. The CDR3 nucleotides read TGCGCCAGCAGCGTGGACTACTCCTACAATGAGCAGTTCTTC.

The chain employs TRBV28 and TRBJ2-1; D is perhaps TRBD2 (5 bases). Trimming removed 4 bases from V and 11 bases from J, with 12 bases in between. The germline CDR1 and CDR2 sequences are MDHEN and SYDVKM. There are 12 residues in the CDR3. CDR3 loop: CASSSSGVQQFF. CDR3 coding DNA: TGTGCCAGCAGTTCCTCCGGGGTTCAGCAGTTCTTC.

CDR3 amino acids: CASSEDYLQDPSYNEQFF. The CDR3 bases are TGTGCCAGCAGTGAGGACTACCTACAGGATCCCTCCTACAATGAGCAGTTCTTC. The chain has TRBV6-1 and TRBJ2-1, with D maybe TRBD2 (6 bases). There are 18 residues in the CDR3. The V gene's germline CDR1 is MNHNS and CDR2 SASEGT. V lost 3 bases and J lost 0, with 18 bases in between.

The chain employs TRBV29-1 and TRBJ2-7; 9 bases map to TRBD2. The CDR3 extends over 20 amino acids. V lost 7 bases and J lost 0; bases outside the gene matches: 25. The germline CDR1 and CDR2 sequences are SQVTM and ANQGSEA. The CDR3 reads CSARRGAGDGTSWSSYEQYF. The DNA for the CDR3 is TGCAGCGCGCGTAGGGGCGCAGGGGACGGGACTAGCTGGAGCTCCTACGAGCAGTACTTC.

The CDR3 nucleotides are TGTGCCAGCAGCCCCTGGACAGGACACAATGAGCAGTTCTTC. Protein sequence: CASSPWTGHNEQFF. V and J are TRBV9 and TRBJ2-1; 7 nucleotides match TRBD1. The V gene's germline CDR1 is SGDLS and CDR2 YYNGEE. With V trimmed by 4 bases and J by 5 bases, 6 bases remained unmatched. The CDR3 consists of 14 residues.